This TCR beta chain was obtained from a study of PD-L1 blockade in urothelial cancer. On the study more broadly: Males with urothelial cancer arising in the bladder constituted most of the roughly 30 patients. Blood analysis took place 3 weeks (second dose) and 6 weeks after treatment start.

Measured with immunoSEQ multiplex PCR; TCRdb has only the in-frame clones, and not every one. The table includes fewer than 30,000 clones, 84% detected once. This sample comprised PBMCs, obtained around atezolizumab (anti-PD-L1) treatment. The receptor was derived from a man aged 70-80 years with urothelial cancer.

The CDR3 is CASSLVPYTGELFF. The CDR3 DNA reads as TGTGCCAGCAGCTTGGTTCCGTACACCGGGGAGCTGTTTTTT. V gene TRBV5-6 combines with J gene TRBJ2-2, with unresolved D. Trimming took 0 bases from V and 3 from J, leaving 6 bases between them. The CDR3 has 14 amino acids. Germline V gene sequence: CDR1 SGHDT, CDR2 YYEEEE.